The 3 T cell receptor beta chains given below trace back to one sample, sequenced in a study of identical twins. Using its own MiXCR run on the 5' RACE reads, TCRdb lists one record per CDR3 protein. The table includes 500,000 or so distinct CDR3 sequences, around an eighth detected once. The same data also contributed to another study, on yellow fever vaccine responses in identical twins.

The specimen sequenced was CD4+ T cells sorted from blood. All receptors derive from a woman aged 18-29 years in good health.

The genes are TRBV7-9 and TRBJ2-4; 14 nucleotides align to TRBD2. The CDR3 is 16 residues long. The V gene end was trimmed by 5 bases and the J gene end by 6 bases; junction bases not matched to a gene: 6. Looked up from germline, CDR1 is SEHNR and CDR2 is FQNEAQ (reference sequence). The CDR3 protein is CASSQGLAGDSNIQYF. The CDR3 DNA reads TGTGCCAGCAGCCAGGGACTAGCGGGGGATTCAAACATTCAGTACTTC.

This clonotype has only a few counts. The J gene is TRBJ2-7, the V gene TRBV10-2; possibly TRBD2 for D (7 bases). Trimming removed 6 bases from V and 2 bases from J, with 17 bases in between. Per the germline V gene, CDR1 is WSHSY and CDR2 is SAAADI. CDR3 size: 15 residues. CDR3 nucleotide sequence: TGCGCCAGCAGGCGGTCCGGGGGGCGCACCTACGAGCAGTACTTC. This gives the protein CASRRSGGRTYEQYF.

The chain uses TRBV20-1 and TRBJ2-5; 9 bases fit TRBD2. Germline assignment: CDR1 DFQATT and CDR2 SNEGSKA (reference sequence). The CDR3 covers 18 residues. V gave up 0 bases and J gave up 3 bases; unmatched junction bases: 14. The chain's CDR3 is CSAREYWTSAGGKETQYF. CDR3 nucleotide sequence: TGCAGTGCTAGAGAGTATTGGACTAGCGCGGGAGGAAAAGAGACCCAGTACTTC.